The T cell receptor beta chain under discussion was sequenced for a study of blood T cells in healthy people across ages. Study results and limitations: Comparison with aged donors showed that long-lived donors had more naive CD4+ cells and higher diversity.

Germline assignment: CDR1 SQVTM and CDR2 ANQGSEA. This CDR3 has 14 residues. PCR was performed a second time for roughly 7 to 11 cycles using a sample-barcoded 5' primer and a J-beta primer mix. MiXCR, run by TCRdb on the 5' RACE reads, gives a single entry per CDR3 protein. The table records about 1 million distinct CDR3 sequences, around 25% of them present only once. This clonotype turned up a few times. The antigen remains unidentified. The junction differs from germline at one of its ends, possibly a read error. These data were also filed under a second study, of T cells of mothers and their children.

The receptor was derived from a girl aged 2 to 9 in good health. This rearrangement joins TRBV29-1 to TRBJ2-3; D not certain. Sequenced: blood. In nucleotides, the CDR3 is TGCAGCATTGAAGACCAGCTAGGGACAGATACGCAGTATTTT. It yields the protein CSIEDQLGTDTQYF.